The next 26 T cell receptor beta chains were all read from a single sample in a study of blood T cell repertoires in COVID-19. The method was immunoSEQ multiplex PCR; TCRdb's version includes in-frame clones alone and lacks a portion of them. The sample shows some 180,000 clones, around 81% of them seen only once. Sequencing input: peripheral blood. The receptor set was obtained from a man between 65 and 85 years old with active or convalescent COVID-19.

This sequence joins TRBV7-2 and TRBJ1-4; D call uncertain. This CDR3 spans 14 amino acids. V dropped 6 bases and J dropped 8 bases, with 16 bases sitting between them. In germline, CDR1 is SGHTA, CDR2 FQGNSA. The CDR3, as DNA: TGTGCCAGCAGTCCGGAACCCCTAGAAGAAAAACTGTTTTTT. Amino acids: CASSPEPLEEKLFF. Filled out from reference TRBV7-2 and TRBJ1-4, the complete variable domain reads GAGVSQSPSNKVTEKGKDVELRCDPISGHTALYWYRQSLGQGLEFLIYFQGNSAPDKSGLPSDRFSAERTGGSVSTLTIQRTQQEDSAVYLCASSPEPLEEKLFFGSGTQLSVL.

The chain carries TRBV5-1 and TRBJ2-7; 12 bases line up with TRBD2. Trimming at V came to 4 bases and at J to 0 bases, leaving 5 bases not matched to a gene. This CDR3 comprises 16 residues. The V gene's germline CDR1 is SGHRS and CDR2 YFSETQ. CDR3 in DNA: TGCGCCAGCAGCCCGACTAGCGGGAGAACCTCCTACGAGCAGTACTTC. Translation: CASSPTSGRTSYEQYF.

The rearrangement joins TRBV25-1 to TRBJ2-7, with D hard to call. Trimming left V 2 bases short and J 1 base short, with 12 bases between. CDR3 length: 15 residues. Per the germline V gene, CDR1 is MGHDK and CDR2 is SYGVNS. The CDR3 DNA sequence: TGTGCCAGCAGTGAAATTCATGGCCCGTCCTACGAGCAGTACTTC. It specifies CASSEIHGPSYEQYF.

This clone was seen just once. V is TRBV19 and J is TRBJ2-7; D not certain. CDR1 is LNHDA and CDR2 is SQIVND in the germline V gene (reference sequence). The V end lost 3 bases, the J end lost 0 bases, and 9 bases lay between the germline ends. The CDR3 loop spans 14 amino acids. CDR3 sequence reads: CASSMGSRSYEQYF. The CDR3 nucleotides read TGTGCCAGTAGTATGGGCAGTCGCTCCTACGAGCAGTACTTC.

V usage is TRBV5-4 and J usage is TRBJ2-1; 7 nucleotides match TRBD1. This CDR3 region has 15 residues. Germline V CDR1 and CDR2: SGHNT, YYREEE (reference sequence). The V gene end was trimmed by 0 bases and the J gene end by 8 bases; junction bases not matched to a gene: 8. DNA for the CDR3: TGTGCCAGCAGCTTGGGGGACAGTACTCCCGATGAGCAGTTCTTC. Translating gives CASSLGDSTPDEQFF.

As DNA, the CDR3 is TGTGCCAGTAGTATTGGACAATTGGGCATTCAGTACTTC. This sequence encodes CASSIGQLGIQYF. The chain uses TRBV19 and TRBJ2-4, with TRBD1 as a possible D gene (5 bases). Per the germline V gene, CDR1 is LNHDA and CDR2 is SQIVND (reference sequence). This CDR3 spans 13 amino acids. The germline V and J ends were trimmed by 3 bases and 9 bases, with 12 bases remaining between them.

There are a few counts of this clone. The chain recombines TRBV5-1 with TRBJ2-7; D remains ambiguous. Trimming left V 0 bases short and J 0 bases short, with 7 bases between. In germline, CDR1 is SGHRS, CDR2 YFSETQ. This CDR3 is 14 amino acids long. The CDR3 bases are TGCGCCAGCAGCTTGGATCCCCTCTCCTACGAGCAGTACTTC. It is translated as CASSLDPLSYEQYF.

This sequence joins TRBV12-3 or TRBV12-4 and TRBJ1-4, with D perhaps TRBD1 (6 bases). V was clipped by 5 bases and J by 8 bases, with 12 bases between them. The CDR3 has 13 residues. This CDR3 reads CASSRTVSEKLFF. CDR3 coding DNA: TGTGCCAGCAGTCGGACAGTGAGCGAAAAACTGTTTTTT.

This clone showed up just a few times. This chain joins TRBV10-3 and TRBJ2-7; 10 bases fit TRBD2. Germline trimming cut 4 bases from V and 2 bases from J; bases unmatched to any gene: 14. The germline V gene has CDR1 ENHRY and CDR2 SYGVKD. The CDR3 loop spans 18 amino acids. The CDR3 protein is CAISASFVSGRETYEQYF. The CDR3 DNA sequence: TGTGCCATCAGTGCCTCGTTCGTGAGCGGGAGGGAAACCTACGAGCAGTACTTC.

The chain links TRBV28 to TRBJ2-7; tentative D call: TRBD2 (6 bases). V lost 6 bases to trimming and J lost 3 bases, with 18 bases between them. CDR3 length: 15 amino acids. In germline, CDR1 is MDHEN, CDR2 SYDVKM. CDR3: CASRTPGLWLYEQYF. CDR3 bases: TGTGCCAGCAGAACACCGGGACTCTGGCTCTACGAGCAGTACTTC.

The gene calls are TRBV30 and TRBJ1-5; tentatively, D is TRBD1 (5 bases). The V gene's germline CDR1 is GTSNPN and CDR2 SVGIG (reference sequence). This CDR3 is 13 amino acids long. V was trimmed by 1 base and J by 3 bases, leaving 7 bases between them. CDR3 region: CAWSGQTNQPQHF. DNA of the CDR3: TGTGCCTGGAGTGGACAGACCAATCAGCCCCAGCATTTT.

The rearrangement uses TRBV5-5 and TRBJ1-2, with 12 positions matching TRBD1. CDR1 SGHKS and CDR2 YYEKEE come from the germline V gene (reference sequence). V lost 2 bases, J lost 2 bases, and 7 bases stayed unmatched. This CDR3 is 17 amino acids long. The CDR3 spells CASSFIPGQGANYGYTF. The CDR3 bases are TGTGCCAGCAGCTTTATCCCGGGACAGGGGGCAAACTATGGCTACACCTTC.

This clone appeared once. The chain couples TRBV3-1 (or the pseudogene TRBV3-2) to TRBJ2-7, with 8 bases lining up with TRBD2. J gave up 4 bases and V 4 bases, and 6 bases lay outside the gene matches. CDR3 length equals 14 residues. The germline gives CDR1 LGHDT, CDR2 YNNKEL (reference sequence). The DNA of the CDR3 is TGTGCCAGCAGCCCCGGACTAGCTGGGTACGAGCAGTACTTC. It codes for CASSPGLAGYEQYF.

The chain is built from TRBV6-2 or TRBV6-3 and TRBJ2-7; 8 bases are shared with TRBD1. J was trimmed by 2 bases and V by 1 base; bases with no gene match: 10. The germline V gene has CDR1 MNHEY and CDR2 SVGEGT. This CDR3 region has 17 residues. The CDR3: CASSYYSRQGFTYEQYF. In DNA form, the CDR3 reads TGTGCCAGCAGTTACTACTCGAGACAGGGGTTTACCTACGAGCAGTACTTC.

The rearrangement uses TRBV4-2 and TRBJ1-2, with D maybe TRBD1 (5 bases). The CDR3 is 12 residues long. Germline V gene lookup returns CDR1 LGHNA and CDR2 YNFKEQ. Deletions cut 6 bases from V and 5 bases from J, with 10 bases between. CDR3 bases: TGTGCCAGCAGAGGCGGGGGGTATGGCTACACCTTC. Its translation: CASRGGGYGYTF.

The count of this clone is one. This chain uses TRBV19 with TRBJ1-1; 8 nucleotides line up with TRBD1. The CDR3 covers 16 residues. V was pared by 4 bases and J by 6 bases, with 13 bases of the junction left unmatched. Germline CDR1 LNHDA, CDR2 SQIVND (reference sequence). CDR3: CASSRQGRSPGAEAFF. The CDR3 nucleotides read TGTGCCAGTAGTAGACAGGGGCGCTCTCCGGGAGCTGAAGCTTTCTTT.

For the CDR3, the DNA is TGTGCCAGCAGTTTTTTAAAGGCGCGGTCCTACGAGCAGTACTTC. Amino acid sequence: CASSFLKARSYEQYF. V and J are TRBV6-5 and TRBJ2-7; D is ambiguous. The CDR3 spans 15 residues. CDR1 and CDR2 from the germline V gene are MNHEY and SVGAGI. V lost 4 bases, J lost 1 base, and 14 bases lay in between.

In its sample, this clone was seen once. The chain recombines TRBV24-1 with TRBJ2-5, with a possible D match to TRBD1 (6 bases). V lost 1 base and J 4 bases, leaving 9 bases between the germline ends. The germline V gene has CDR1 KGHDR and CDR2 SFDVKD. CDR3 length: 14 amino acids. This CDR3 is CATSDFRGPETQYF. The CDR3 DNA follows: TGTGCCACCAGTGATTTCAGGGGTCCAGAGACCCAGTACTTC.

The V gene is TRBV9, the J gene TRBJ2-1; a possible D gene is TRBD2 (6 bases). Germline V gene sequence: CDR1 SGDLS, CDR2 YYNGEE. V gave up 4 bases and J gave up 4 bases, with 15 bases separating them. CDR3 length equals 15 residues. The CDR3 region has the DNA TGTGCCAGCAGCCCACCGGGACTCCCGTACAATGAGCAGTTCTTC. The encoded protein is CASSPPGLPYNEQFF.

The rearrangement uses TRBV19 and TRBJ2-5; D may be TRBD2 (6 bases). The germline V and J ends were trimmed by 5 bases and 5 bases, with 18 bases remaining between them. CDR3 length equals 15 residues. Germline values: CDR1 LNHDA, CDR2 SQIVND (reference sequence). The CDR3, as DNA: TGTGCCAGTAGTCCCCAGCGGGTAGCCACGGAGACCCAGTACTTC. This sequence encodes CASSPQRVATETQYF.

The V gene is TRBV7-2, the J gene TRBJ2-3, with 8 bases identical to TRBD2. Germline-derived CDR1 and CDR2 are SGHTA and FQGNSA. This CDR3 region has 15 residues. Trimming at V came to 7 bases and at J to 1 base, leaving 7 bases not matched to a gene. CDR3 region: CASNPTGLGTDTQYF. In nucleotides, the CDR3 is TGTGCCAGCAACCCGACGGGACTAGGCACAGATACGCAGTATTTT.

The rearrangement joins TRBV29-1 to TRBJ1-1, with D possibly matching TRBD1 (5 bases). The CDR3 runs 13 residues. CDR1 SQVTM and CDR2 ANQGSEA come from the germline V gene. The V gene lost 2 bases and the J gene lost 0 bases, with 7 bases spanning the gap. The CDR3 loop is CSVERGMNTEAFF. The CDR3 DNA reads as TGCAGCGTTGAAAGGGGCATGAACACTGAAGCTTTCTTT.

The chain recombines TRBV6-5 with TRBJ2-5, with TRBD2 identical over 12 bases. With V trimmed by 7 bases and J by 2 bases, 2 bases remained unmatched. Germline CDR1 is MNHEY and CDR2 is SVGAGI. This CDR3 has 14 residues. CDR3 loop: CASKLAGGQETQYF. CDR3 DNA: TGTGCCAGCAAGCTAGCGGGGGGGCAAGAGACCCAGTACTTC.

J is TRBJ1-1 and V is TRBV5-5; no clear D gene. Between the trimmed V and J ends, which lost 2 bases and 1 base, there was a span of 18 bases. The V gene's germline CDR1 is SGHKS and CDR2 YYEKEE (reference sequence). The CDR3 consists of 17 residues. The CDR3 protein is CASSFISTGSGNTEAFF. As DNA, the CDR3 is TGTGCCAGCAGCTTTATCTCTACGGGGTCAGGGAACACTGAAGCTTTCTTT. Full variable domain (missing parts from reference TRBV5-5 and TRBJ1-1): DAGVTQSPTHLIKTRGQQVTLRCSPISGHKSVSWYQQVLGQGPQFIFQYYEKEERGRGNFPDRFSARQFPNYSSELNVNALLLGDSALYLCASSFISTGSGNTEAFFGQGTRLTVV.

The rearrangement links TRBV6-5 to TRBJ2-5; 12 bases line up with TRBD2. The junction had 8 bases not matched to a gene; V was cut back by 4 bases and J by 5 bases. The CDR3 loop spans 16 amino acids. The germline gives CDR1 MNHEY, CDR2 SVGAGI. CDR3 residues: CASSSSTSGGRETQYF. CDR3 nucleotides: TGTGCCAGCAGTTCCTCGACTAGCGGGGGACGGGAGACCCAGTACTTC.

This chain links TRBV4-1 with TRBJ2-1; 13 bases agree with TRBD2. After removal of 3 bases from V and 0 bases from J, the junction contained 5 bases not matched to a gene. CDR3 length: 18 residues. CDR1 and CDR2 from the germline V gene are MGHRA and YSYEKL. The CDR3: CASSHHTSGRASYNEQFF. CDR3 coding DNA: TGCGCCAGCAGCCACCACACTAGCGGGAGGGCCTCCTACAATGAGCAGTTCTTC.